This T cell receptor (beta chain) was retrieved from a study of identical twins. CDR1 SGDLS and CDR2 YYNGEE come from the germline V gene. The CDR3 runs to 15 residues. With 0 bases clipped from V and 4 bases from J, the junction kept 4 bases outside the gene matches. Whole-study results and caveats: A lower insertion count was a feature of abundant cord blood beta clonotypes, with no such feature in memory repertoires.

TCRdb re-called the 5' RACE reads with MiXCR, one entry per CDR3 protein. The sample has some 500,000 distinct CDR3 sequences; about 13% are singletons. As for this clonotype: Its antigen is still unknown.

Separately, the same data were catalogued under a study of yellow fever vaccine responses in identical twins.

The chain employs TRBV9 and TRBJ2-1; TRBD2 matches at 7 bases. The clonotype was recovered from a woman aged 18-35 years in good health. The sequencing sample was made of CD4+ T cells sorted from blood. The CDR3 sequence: CASSVGGAGYNEQFF. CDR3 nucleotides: TGTGCCAGCAGCGTAGGGGGAGCGGGGTACAATGAGCAGTTCTTC. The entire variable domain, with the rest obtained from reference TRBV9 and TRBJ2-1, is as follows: DSGVTQTPKHLITATGQRVTLRCSPRSGDLSVYWYQQSLDQGLQFLIQYYNGEERAKGNILERFSAQQFPDLHSELNLSSLELGDSALYFCASSVGGAGYNEQFFGPGTRLTVL.